The 18 T cell receptor beta chains below come from one sample, sequenced in a study of blood T cell repertoires in COVID-19. Profiled with immunoSEQ multiplex PCR; TCRdb holds only in-frame clones, not every one. The sample yields under 150,000 clones, 84% seen once. The sequenced material came from peripheral blood. Receptors originate from a human donor in a cohort sampled during active COVID-19.

This chain uses TRBV4-3 with TRBJ2-1; D call uncertain. V was pared by 3 bases and J by 8 bases, with 11 bases between. Germline assignment: CDR1 LGHNA and CDR2 YSLEER. The CDR3 is 13 residues long. CDR3 nucleotide sequence: TGCGCCAGCAGCCAGACTGCTCGCGATGAGCAGTTCTTC. As protein: CASSQTARDEQFF.

J is TRBJ2-3 and V is TRBV7-9, with 11 bases fitting TRBD2. Germline-derived CDR1 and CDR2 are SEHNR and FQNEAQ (reference sequence). The CDR3 loop spans 13 amino acids. V shed 5 bases, J shed 6 bases, and the junction held 1 base outside the gene matches. CDR3 bases: TGTGCCAGCAGCCGACTAGCGGGGGATACGCAGTATTTT. This codes for CASSRLAGDTQYF.

This chain uses TRBV27 with TRBJ2-5; 7 nucleotides match TRBD1. CDR1 MNHEY and CDR2 SMNVEV come from the germline V gene (reference sequence). This CDR3 has 14 amino acids. Unmatched junction bases numbered 7, after V lost 6 bases and J lost 3 bases. The CDR3 loop is CASSPGQTKETQYF. In nucleotides, the CDR3 is TGTGCCAGCAGCCCGGGACAGACTAAAGAGACCCAGTACTTC.

This chain uses TRBV5-4 with TRBJ2-1, with D maybe TRBD2 (5 bases). CDR3 length: 16 residues. Germline V gives CDR1 SGHNT, CDR2 YYREEE (reference sequence). Trimming removed 4 bases at V and 0 bases at J, with 14 bases between. CDR3 nucleotide sequence: TGTGCCAGCAGCAGCCCGGGCGGGTTCTCCTACAATGAGCAGTTCTTC. Its protein is CASSSPGGFSYNEQFF.

The V and J genes are TRBV7-2 and TRBJ1-1; perhaps TRBD1 as D (5 bases). CDR3 length: 15 residues. V was pared by 6 bases and J by 4 bases, with 18 bases between. Germline V lookup: CDR1 SGHTA, CDR2 FQGNSA. The DNA of the CDR3 is TGTGCCAGCAGTCTCGGACATCCGGGCATCACTGAAGCTTTCTTT. This sequence encodes CASSLGHPGITEAFF.

This clone was counted only a few times. The rearrangement joins TRBV7-2 to TRBJ1-2, with D tentatively TRBD1 (6 bases). Trimming pared 4 bases from V and 8 bases from J, leaving 14 bases between. CDR3 length: 13 residues. Germline V CDR1 and CDR2: SGHTA, FQGNSA. The CDR3 sequence: CASSSRDTRGYTF. CDR3 nucleotide sequence: TGTGCCAGCAGCTCCCGGGACACCCGGGGCTACACCTTC.

This clone was found once. The chain has TRBV6-5 and TRBJ1-2; D is uncertain. The CDR3 has 13 amino acids. The germline V gene has CDR1 MNHEY and CDR2 SVGAGI. Trimming shortened V by 0 bases and J by 4 bases, and 6 bases separated the two germline ends. The DNA of the CDR3 is TGTGCCAGCAGTTACTCTTCAGTCTATGGCTACACCTTC. It is translated as CASSYSSVYGYTF.

CDR3 amino acids: CASSQSGGAYEQYF. The CDR3 region has the DNA TGCGCCAGCAGCCAGAGCGGGGGCGCCTACGAGCAGTACTTC. The V and J genes are TRBV5-1 and TRBJ2-7; 8 nucleotides line up with TRBD2. J lost 2 bases, V lost 4 bases, and 5 bases had no gene match. The CDR3 contains 14 residues. Germline V gene sequence: CDR1 SGHRS, CDR2 YFSETQ.

A single count supports this clone. The CDR3, as DNA: TGTGCCAGCAGCTTTCACCGGGACAGGGTCGTCCACGAGCAGTACTTC. Protein: CASSFHRDRVVHEQYF. The rearrangement links TRBV7-8 to TRBJ2-7; TRBD1 aligns across 9 bases. CDR1 and CDR2 from the germline V gene are SGHVS and FQNEAQ. The CDR3 extends over 16 amino acids. Germline trimming cut 3 bases from V and 5 bases from J; bases unmatched to any gene: 11.

The genes are TRBV9 and TRBJ1-2; TRBD1 is a possible D gene (5 bases). The CDR3 sequence is 16 residues long. The V and J ends lost 0 bases and 4 bases respectively, with 16 bases between them. The germline CDR1 and CDR2 sequences are SGDLS and YYNGEE. CDR3 in amino acids: CASSVAWGGRSYGYTF. The CDR3, as DNA: TGTGCCAGCAGCGTAGCTTGGGGGGGTCGCTCCTATGGCTACACCTTC. The variable domain in full, with the rest retrieved from reference TRBV9 and TRBJ1-2, is DSGVTQTPKHLITATGQRVTLRCSPRSGDLSVYWYQQSLDQGLQFLIQYYNGEERAKGNILERFSAQQFPDLHSELNLSSLELGDSALYFCASSVAWGGRSYGYTFGSGTRLTVV.

The V gene is TRBV24-1, the J gene TRBJ2-1; possibly TRBD2 for D (5 bases). Trimming took off 9 bases at V and 1 base at J, with 9 bases between the two ends. The germline V gene encodes CDR1 KGHDR and CDR2 SFDVKD. The CDR3 spans 13 residues. CDR3 in amino acids: CATLGDSYNEQFF. The CDR3 DNA sequence: TGTGCCACCCTCGGGGATTCCTACAATGAGCAGTTCTTC.

The rearrangement links TRBV21-1 to TRBJ1-4; the D call TRBD1 from the table was never checked on the DNA. TRBV21-1 is listed as a pseudogene. The CDR3 is made up of 16 amino acids. DNA of the CDR3: TGTGCCAGCAGCACCCGGACAGCTCCAACTAATGAAAAACTGTTTTTT. As protein: CASSTRTAPTNEKLFF.

For this clone: Other nucleotide sequences from this sample produce the same CDR3. V and J are TRBV4-3 and TRBJ2-1, with TRBD2 identical over 10 bases. The V and J ends lost 1 base and 3 bases, in that order; junction bases with no gene match: 0. Germline loops: CDR1 LGHNA, CDR2 YSLEER. The CDR3 has 15 residues. The CDR3 protein is CASSQGLAGYNEQFF. DNA of the CDR3: TGCGCCAGCAGCCAAGGACTAGCGGGCTACAATGAGCAGTTCTTC.

The chain couples TRBV6-6 to TRBJ2-7; tentative D call: TRBD1 (6 bases). Germline V lookup: CDR1 MNHNY, CDR2 SVGAGI (reference sequence). V lost 6 bases and J 4 bases, leaving 10 bases between the germline ends. The CDR3 length is 12 residues. The CDR3 protein is CASSLGQYEQYF. DNA for the CDR3: TGTGCCAGCAGCCTCGGACAGTACGAGCAGTACTTC.

The chain has TRBV3-1 (or the pseudogene TRBV3-2) and TRBJ1-1; the match to TRBD1 covers 9 bases. Germline V lookup: CDR1 LGHDT, CDR2 YNNKEL (reference sequence). V dropped 5 bases and J dropped 2; count of bases not matched to a gene: 3. The CDR3 loop spans 14 amino acids. The DNA of the CDR3 is TGTGCCAGCAGCTTGGGACAGGGAAACACTGAAGCTTTCTTT. Encoded protein: CASSLGQGNTEAFF.

The gene calls are TRBV6-2 or TRBV6-3 and TRBJ1-5; D call uncertain. Germline CDR1 MNHEY, CDR2 SVGEGT. The ends were cut back, 6 bases at V and 4 bases at J, with 10 bases in the middle. The length of the CDR3 is 13 residues. The CDR3 loop reads CASSPPLNQPQHF. DNA of the CDR3: TGTGCCAGCAGCCCTCCCCTGAATCAGCCCCAGCATTTT.

CDR3 in DNA: TGTGCCATCACCCCAGGGGGACAGGGGGGTTTCGAGCAGTACTTC. Translated: CAITPGGQGGFEQYF. V gene TRBV10-3 combines with J gene TRBJ2-7; TRBD1 agrees at 11 bases. J lost 6 bases, V lost 7 bases, and 11 bases had no gene match. There are 15 residues in the CDR3. CDR1 and CDR2 from the germline V gene are ENHRY and SYGVKD.

This clone occurred a few times. The V gene is TRBV19, the J gene TRBJ2-7; TRBD1 aligns across 8 bases. The CDR3 loop spans 15 amino acids. Germline V gives CDR1 LNHDA, CDR2 SQIVND (reference sequence). Trimming took 2 bases from V and 0 from J; bases not matched to a gene: 3. This CDR3 reads CASSISGQASYEQYF. The CDR3 nucleotides read TGTGCCAGTAGTATATCGGGACAGGCCTCCTACGAGCAGTACTTC.